The TCR beta chain described here comes from a study of quantifying T cell responses using KT2 cells. Overall study context: TCR alpha and beta constant-region primers primed reverse transcription of RNA. Estimated efficiency of the T4 ligation step was above 9% under optimum conditions. A predetermined fluorescence threshold ended the second PCR, run as a qPCR.

The sample is PBMC spiked with counted cells of clone KT2. This clonotype was observed once. An oligo carrying a UMI was ligated to the cDNA 3' end. First-round PCR used four to five cycles and beta primers RC1.1 and RC1.2 covering TRBC1 and TRBC2. Starting with the second PCR, alpha and beta TCR chains went through separate processing. TCRdb recomputed calls from the UMI-ligation and nested PCR reads with MiXCR, one row per CDR3 protein. The table has 42,000 or so distinct CDR3 sequences, over 15% seen once. The TCR sequence derives from a human donor. The specimen sequenced was PBMCs spiked with cells of the T cell clone KT2.

CDR3 in DNA: TGTGCCAGCACCGAGGCGGGGGGGCGTAGCGGGGAGCTGTTTTTT. Amino acids: CASTEAGGRSGELFF. The rearrangement uses TRBV2 and TRBJ2-2, with 9 positions matching TRBD2. CDR1 is SNHLY and CDR2 is FYNNEI in the germline V gene. There are 15 residues in the CDR3. V dropped 7 bases and J dropped 7; count of bases not matched to a gene: 10.